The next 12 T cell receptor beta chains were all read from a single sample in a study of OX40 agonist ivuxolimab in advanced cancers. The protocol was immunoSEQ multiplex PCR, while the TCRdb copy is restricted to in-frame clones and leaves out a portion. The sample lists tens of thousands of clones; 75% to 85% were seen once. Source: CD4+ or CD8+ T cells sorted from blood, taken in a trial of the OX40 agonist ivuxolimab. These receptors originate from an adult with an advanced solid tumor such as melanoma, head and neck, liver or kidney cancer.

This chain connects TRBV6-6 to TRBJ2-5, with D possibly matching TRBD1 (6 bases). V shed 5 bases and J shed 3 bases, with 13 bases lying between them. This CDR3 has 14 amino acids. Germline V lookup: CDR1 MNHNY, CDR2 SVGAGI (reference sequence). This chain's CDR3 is CASSIQGFEETQYF. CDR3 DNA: TGTGCCAGCAGTATACAGGGTTTCGAAGAGACCCAGTACTTC.

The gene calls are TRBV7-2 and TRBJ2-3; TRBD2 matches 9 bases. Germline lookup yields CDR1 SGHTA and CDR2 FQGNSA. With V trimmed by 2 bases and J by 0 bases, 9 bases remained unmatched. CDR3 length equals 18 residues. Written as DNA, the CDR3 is TGTGCCAGCAGCTTACGCCCGACTAGCGGACATAGCACAGATACGCAGTATTTT. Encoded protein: CASSLRPTSGHSTDTQYF.

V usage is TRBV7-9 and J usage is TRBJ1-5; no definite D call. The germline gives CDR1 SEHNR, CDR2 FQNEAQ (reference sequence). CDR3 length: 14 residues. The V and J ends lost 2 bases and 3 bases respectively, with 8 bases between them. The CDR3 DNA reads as TGTGCCAGCAGCTTAAATGGGAACAATCAGCCCCAGCATTTT. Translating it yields CASSLNGNNQPQHF.

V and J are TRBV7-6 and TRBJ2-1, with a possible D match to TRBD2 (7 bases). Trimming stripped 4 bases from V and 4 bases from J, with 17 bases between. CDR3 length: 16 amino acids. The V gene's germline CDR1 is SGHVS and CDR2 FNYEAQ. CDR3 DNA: TGTGCCAGCAGCTCCCCGCGGGGGCACTTATACAATGAGCAGTTCTTC. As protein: CASSSPRGHLYNEQFF.

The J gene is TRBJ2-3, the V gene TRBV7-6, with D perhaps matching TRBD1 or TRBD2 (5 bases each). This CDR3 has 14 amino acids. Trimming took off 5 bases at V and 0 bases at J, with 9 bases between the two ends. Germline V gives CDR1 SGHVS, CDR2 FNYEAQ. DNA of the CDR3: TGTGCCAGCAGCCGGGGACCGAGCACAGATACGCAGTATTTT. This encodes CASSRGPSTDTQYF. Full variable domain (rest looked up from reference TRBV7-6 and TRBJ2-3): GAGVSQSPRYKVTKRGQDVALRCDPISGHVSLYWYRQALGQGPEFLTYFNYEAQQDKSGLPNDRFSAERPEGSISTLTIQRTEQRDSAMYRCASSRGPSTDTQYFGPGTRLTVL.

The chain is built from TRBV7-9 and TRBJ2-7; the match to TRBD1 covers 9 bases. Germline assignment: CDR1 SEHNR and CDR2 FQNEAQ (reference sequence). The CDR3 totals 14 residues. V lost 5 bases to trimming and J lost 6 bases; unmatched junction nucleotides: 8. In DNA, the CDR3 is TGTGCCAGCAGCAACCGGGACAGGGCGGTCGAGCAGTACTTC. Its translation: CASSNRDRAVEQYF.

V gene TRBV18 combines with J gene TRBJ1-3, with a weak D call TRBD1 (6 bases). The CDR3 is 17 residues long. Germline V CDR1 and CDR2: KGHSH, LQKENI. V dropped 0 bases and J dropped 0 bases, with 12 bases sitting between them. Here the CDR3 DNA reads TGTGCCAGCTCACCACCGGGGGGCTCTCTCTCTGGAAACACCATATATTTT. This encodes CASSPPGGSLSGNTIYF.

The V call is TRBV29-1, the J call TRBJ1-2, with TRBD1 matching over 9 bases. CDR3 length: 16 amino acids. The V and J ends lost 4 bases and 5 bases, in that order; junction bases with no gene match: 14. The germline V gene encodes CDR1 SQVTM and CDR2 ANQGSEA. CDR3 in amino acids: CSVVPFGQGLRYGYTF. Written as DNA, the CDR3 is TGCAGCGTTGTGCCGTTTGGACAGGGGTTACGGTATGGCTACACCTTC.

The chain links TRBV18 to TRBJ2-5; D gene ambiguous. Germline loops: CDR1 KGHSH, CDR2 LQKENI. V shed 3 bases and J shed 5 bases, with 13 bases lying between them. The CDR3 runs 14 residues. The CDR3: CASSPSEVRETQYF. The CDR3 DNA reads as TGTGCCAGCTCACCCTCCGAAGTCCGCGAGACCCAGTACTTC.

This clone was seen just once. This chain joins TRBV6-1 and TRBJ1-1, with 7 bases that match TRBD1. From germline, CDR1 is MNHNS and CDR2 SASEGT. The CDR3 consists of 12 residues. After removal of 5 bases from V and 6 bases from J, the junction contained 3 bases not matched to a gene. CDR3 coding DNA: TGTGCCAGCAGTCGACAGGGTTCTGAAGCTTTCTTT. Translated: CASSRQGSEAFF.

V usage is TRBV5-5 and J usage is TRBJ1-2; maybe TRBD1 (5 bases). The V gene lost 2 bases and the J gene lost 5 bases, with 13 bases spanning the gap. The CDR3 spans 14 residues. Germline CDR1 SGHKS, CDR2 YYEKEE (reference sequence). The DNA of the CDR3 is TGTGCCAGCAGCTTCCTGCCTGAGGGGTATGGCTACACCTTC. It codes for CASSFLPEGYGYTF.

The DNA for the CDR3 is TGTGCCAGCGGGGACAGGACCCATCAGCCCCAGCATTTT. It yields the protein CASGDRTHQPQHF. This sequence joins TRBV7-9 and TRBJ1-5, with TRBD1 matching 8 bases. With V trimmed by 8 bases and J by 5 bases, 5 bases remained unmatched. Germline V gene lookup returns CDR1 SEHNR and CDR2 FQNEAQ (reference sequence). The CDR3 is 13 amino acids.